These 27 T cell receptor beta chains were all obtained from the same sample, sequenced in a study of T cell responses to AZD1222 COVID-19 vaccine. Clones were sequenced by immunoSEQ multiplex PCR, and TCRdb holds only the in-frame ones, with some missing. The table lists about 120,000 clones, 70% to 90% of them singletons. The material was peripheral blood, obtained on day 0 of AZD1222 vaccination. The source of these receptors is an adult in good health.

CDR3 coding DNA: TGTGCCAGCAGTTATTGGCCTAGCGGGCCCTACGAGCAGTACTTC. This sequence encodes CASSYWPSGPYEQYF. The chain is built from TRBV6-9 and TRBJ2-7; TRBD2 matches 8 bases. This CDR3 has 15 residues. Trimming took 1 base from V and 2 from J; bases not matched to a gene: 4. Germline-derived CDR1 and CDR2 are MNHGY and SVAAGI.

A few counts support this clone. This CDR3 is CASGTQGSVNEKLFF. In nucleotides, the CDR3 is TGCGCCAGCGGGACTCAAGGGTCGGTTAATGAAAAACTGTTTTTT. The chain couples TRBV5-1 to TRBJ1-4; possible D gene TRBD1, 5 bases. The CDR3 totals 15 residues. Trimming took 7 bases from V and 4 from J, leaving 17 bases between them. CDR1 and CDR2 (germline): SGHRS, YFSETQ.

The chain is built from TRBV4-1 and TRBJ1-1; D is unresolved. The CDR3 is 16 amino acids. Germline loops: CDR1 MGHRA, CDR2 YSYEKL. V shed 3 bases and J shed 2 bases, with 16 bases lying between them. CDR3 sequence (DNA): TGCGCCAGCAGCCACCCTGGTAGGGTTGGAAACACTGAAGCTTTCTTT. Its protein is CASSHPGRVGNTEAFF.

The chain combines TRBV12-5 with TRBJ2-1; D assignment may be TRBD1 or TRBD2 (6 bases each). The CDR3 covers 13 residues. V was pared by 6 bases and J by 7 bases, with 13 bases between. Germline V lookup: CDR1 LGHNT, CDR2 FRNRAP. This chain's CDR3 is CASGPPGANEQFF. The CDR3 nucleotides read TGTGCTAGTGGCCCCCCGGGGGCTAATGAGCAGTTCTTC. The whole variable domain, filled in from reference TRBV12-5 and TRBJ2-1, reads DARVTQTPRHKVTEMGQEVTMRCQPILGHNTVFWYRQTMMQGLELLAYFRNRAPLDDSGMPKDRFSAEMPDATLATLKIQPSEPRDSAVYFCASGPPGANEQFFGPGTRLTVL.

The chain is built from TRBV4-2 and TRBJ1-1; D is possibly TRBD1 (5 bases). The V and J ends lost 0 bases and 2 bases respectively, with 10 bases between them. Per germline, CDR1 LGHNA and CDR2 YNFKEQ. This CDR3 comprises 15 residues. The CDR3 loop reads CASSQEVGLNTEAFF. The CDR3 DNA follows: TGTGCCAGCAGCCAAGAGGTGGGGCTTAACACTGAAGCTTTCTTT.

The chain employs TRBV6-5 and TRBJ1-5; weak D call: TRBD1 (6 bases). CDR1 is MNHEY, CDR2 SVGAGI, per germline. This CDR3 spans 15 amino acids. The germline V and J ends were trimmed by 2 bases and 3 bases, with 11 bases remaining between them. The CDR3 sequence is CASSYLQGFNQPQHF. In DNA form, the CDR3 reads TGTGCCAGCAGTTACCTTCAGGGGTTCAATCAGCCCCAGCATTTT.

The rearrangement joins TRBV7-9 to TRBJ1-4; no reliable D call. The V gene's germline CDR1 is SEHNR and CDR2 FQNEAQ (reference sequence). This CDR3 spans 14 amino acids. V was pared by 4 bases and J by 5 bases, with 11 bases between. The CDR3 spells CASSSPPGNEKLFF. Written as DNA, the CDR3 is TGTGCCAGCAGCTCCCCGCCCGGGAATGAAAAACTGTTTTTT.

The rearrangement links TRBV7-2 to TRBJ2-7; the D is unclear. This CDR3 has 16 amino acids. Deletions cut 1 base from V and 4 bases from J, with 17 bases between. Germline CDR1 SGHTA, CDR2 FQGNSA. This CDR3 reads CASSLVLTDSRYEQYF. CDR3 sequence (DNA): TGTGCCAGCAGCTTAGTGTTAACCGATTCGCGTTACGAGCAGTACTTC.

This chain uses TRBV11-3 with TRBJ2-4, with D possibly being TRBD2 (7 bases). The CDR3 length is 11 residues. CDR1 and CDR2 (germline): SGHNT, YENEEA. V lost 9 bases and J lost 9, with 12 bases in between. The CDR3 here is CASGGGGIQYF. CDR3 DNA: TGTGCCAGTGGGGGAGGGGGCATTCAGTACTTC.

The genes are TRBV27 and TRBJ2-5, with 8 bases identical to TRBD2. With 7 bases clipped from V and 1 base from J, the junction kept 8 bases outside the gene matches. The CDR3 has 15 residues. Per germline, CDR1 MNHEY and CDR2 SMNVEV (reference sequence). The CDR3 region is CASTVSGGSQETQYF. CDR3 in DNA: TGTGCCAGCACAGTTTCGGGGGGGTCCCAAGAGACCCAGTACTTC.

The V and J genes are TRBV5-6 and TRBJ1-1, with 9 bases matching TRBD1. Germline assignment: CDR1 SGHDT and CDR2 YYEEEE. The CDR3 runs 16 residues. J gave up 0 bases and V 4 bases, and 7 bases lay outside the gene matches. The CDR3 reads CASSPIQGALNTEAFF. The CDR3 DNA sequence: TGTGCCAGCAGCCCAATACAGGGGGCGCTGAACACTGAAGCTTTCTTT.

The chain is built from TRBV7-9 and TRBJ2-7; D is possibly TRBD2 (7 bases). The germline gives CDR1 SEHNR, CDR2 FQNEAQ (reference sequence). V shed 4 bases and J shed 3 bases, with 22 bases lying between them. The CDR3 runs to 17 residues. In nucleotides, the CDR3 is TGTGCCAGCAGCTCAGGGGTGAGTGCTAGCGGTCACTACGAGCAGTACTTC. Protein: CASSSGVSASGHYEQYF.

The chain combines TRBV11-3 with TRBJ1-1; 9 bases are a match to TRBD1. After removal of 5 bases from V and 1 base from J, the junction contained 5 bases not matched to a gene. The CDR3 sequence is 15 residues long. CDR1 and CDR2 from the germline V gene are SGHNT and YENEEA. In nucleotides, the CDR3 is TGTGCCAGCAGCACAGGGGGCAAACGGAACACTGAAGCTTTCTTT. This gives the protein CASSTGGKRNTEAFF.

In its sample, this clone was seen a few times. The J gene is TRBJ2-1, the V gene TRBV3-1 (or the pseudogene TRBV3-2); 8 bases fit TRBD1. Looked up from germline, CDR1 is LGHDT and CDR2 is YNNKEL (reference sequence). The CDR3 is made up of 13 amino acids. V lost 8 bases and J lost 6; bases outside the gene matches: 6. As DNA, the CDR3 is TGTGCCAGCGCAGGGGGCGTCGGCAATGAGCAGTTCTTC. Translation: CASAGGVGNEQFF.

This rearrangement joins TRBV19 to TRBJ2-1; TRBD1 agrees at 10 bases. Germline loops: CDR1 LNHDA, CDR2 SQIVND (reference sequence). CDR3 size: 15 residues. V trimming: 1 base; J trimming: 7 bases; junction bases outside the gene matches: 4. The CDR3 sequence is CASSIGQGARNEQFF. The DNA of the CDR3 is TGTGCCAGTAGTATAGGACAGGGGGCGCGGAATGAGCAGTTCTTC. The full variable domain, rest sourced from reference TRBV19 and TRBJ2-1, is DGGITQSPKYLFRKEGQNVTLSCEQNLNHDAMYWYRQDPGQGLRLIYYSQIVNDFQKGDIAEGYSVSREKKESFPLTVTSAQKNPTAFYLCASSIGQGARNEQFFGPGTRLTVL.

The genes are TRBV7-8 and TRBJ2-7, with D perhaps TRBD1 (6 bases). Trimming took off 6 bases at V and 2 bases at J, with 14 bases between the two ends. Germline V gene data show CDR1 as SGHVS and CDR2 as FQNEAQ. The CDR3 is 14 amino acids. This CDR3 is CASRPNRDTYEQYF. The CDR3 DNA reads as TGTGCCAGCAGACCAAACAGGGATACCTACGAGCAGTACTTC.

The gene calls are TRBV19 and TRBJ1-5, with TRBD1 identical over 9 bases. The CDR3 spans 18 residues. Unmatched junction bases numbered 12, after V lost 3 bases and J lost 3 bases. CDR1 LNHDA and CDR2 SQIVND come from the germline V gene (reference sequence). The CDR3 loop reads CASSIRDRVRGYNQPQHF. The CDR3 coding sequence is TGTGCCAGTAGTATCCGGGACAGGGTTCGGGGGTACAATCAGCCCCAGCATTTT.

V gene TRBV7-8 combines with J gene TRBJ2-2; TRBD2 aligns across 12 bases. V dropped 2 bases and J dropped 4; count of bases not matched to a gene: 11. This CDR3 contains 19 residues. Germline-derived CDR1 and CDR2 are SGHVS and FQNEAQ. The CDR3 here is CASSLLATSGGRGTGELFF. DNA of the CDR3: TGTGCCAGCAGCTTATTGGCCACTAGCGGGGGGAGGGGCACCGGGGAGCTGTTTTTT.

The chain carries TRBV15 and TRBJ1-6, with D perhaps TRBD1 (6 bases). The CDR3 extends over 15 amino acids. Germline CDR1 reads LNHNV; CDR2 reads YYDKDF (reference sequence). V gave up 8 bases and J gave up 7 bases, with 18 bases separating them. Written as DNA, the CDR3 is TGTGCCACCCAAGAGAGGGGGGGCAGGAATTCACCCCTCCACTTT. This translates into CATQERGGRNSPLHF.

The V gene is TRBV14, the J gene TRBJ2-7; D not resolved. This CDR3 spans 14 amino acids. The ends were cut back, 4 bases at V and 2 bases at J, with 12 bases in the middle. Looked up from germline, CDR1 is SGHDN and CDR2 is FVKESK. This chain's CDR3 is CASSLRLGPYEQYF. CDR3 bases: TGTGCCAGCAGCCTCCGGCTAGGCCCCTACGAGCAGTACTTC. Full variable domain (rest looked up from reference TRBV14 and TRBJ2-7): EAGVTQFPSHSVIEKGQTVTLRCDPISGHDNLYWYRRVMGKEIKFLLHFVKESKQDESGMPNNRFLAERTGGTYSTLKVQPAELEDSGVYFCASSLRLGPYEQYFGPGTRLTVT.

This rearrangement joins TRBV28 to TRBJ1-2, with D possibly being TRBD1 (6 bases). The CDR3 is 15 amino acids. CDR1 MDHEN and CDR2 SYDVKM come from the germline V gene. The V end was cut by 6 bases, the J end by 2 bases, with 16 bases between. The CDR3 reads CASRQYREGNYGYTF. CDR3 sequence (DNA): TGTGCCAGCAGACAATACAGGGAAGGGAACTATGGCTACACCTTC.

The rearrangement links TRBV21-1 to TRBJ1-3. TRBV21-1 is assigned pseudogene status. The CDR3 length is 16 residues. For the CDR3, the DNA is TGTGCCAGCAGCAAACAAGGGTCCCTCTCTGGAAACACCATATATTTT. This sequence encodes CASSKQGSLSGNTIYF.

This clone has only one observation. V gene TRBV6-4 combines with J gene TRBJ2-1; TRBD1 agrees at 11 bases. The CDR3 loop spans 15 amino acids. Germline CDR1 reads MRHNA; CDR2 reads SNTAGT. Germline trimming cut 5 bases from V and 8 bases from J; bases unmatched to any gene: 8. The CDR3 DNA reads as TGTGCCAGCAGTAAACCGGGACAGGGGGTTTATGAGCAGTTCTTC. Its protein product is CASSKPGQGVYEQFF.

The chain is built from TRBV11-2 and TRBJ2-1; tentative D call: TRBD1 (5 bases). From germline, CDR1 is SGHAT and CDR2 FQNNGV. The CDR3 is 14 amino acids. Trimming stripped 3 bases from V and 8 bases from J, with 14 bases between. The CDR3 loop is CASSFLRGSDEQFF. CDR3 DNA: TGTGCCAGCAGCTTTCTTAGGGGTTCGGATGAGCAGTTCTTC.

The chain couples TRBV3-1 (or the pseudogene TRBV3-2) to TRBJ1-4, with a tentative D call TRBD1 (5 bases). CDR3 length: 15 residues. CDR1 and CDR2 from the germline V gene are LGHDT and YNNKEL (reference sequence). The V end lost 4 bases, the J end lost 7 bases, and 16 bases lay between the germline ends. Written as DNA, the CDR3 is TGTGCCAGCAGCCCATCCGGTCAGGGAGCTGAAAAACTGTTTTTT. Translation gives CASSPSGQGAEKLFF.

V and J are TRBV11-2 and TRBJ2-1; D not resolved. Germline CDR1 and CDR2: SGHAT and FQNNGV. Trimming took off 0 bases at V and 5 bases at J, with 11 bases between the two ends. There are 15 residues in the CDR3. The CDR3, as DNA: TGTGCCAGCAGCTTAGAATTCGGGCAGAACAATGAGCAGTTCTTC. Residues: CASSLEFGQNNEQFF. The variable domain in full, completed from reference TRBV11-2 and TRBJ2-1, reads EAGVAQSPRYKIIEKRQSVAFWCNPISGHATLYWYQQILGQGPKLLIQFQNNGVVDDSQLPKDRFSAERLKGVDSTLKIQPAKLEDSAVYLCASSLEFGQNNEQFFGPGTRLTVL.

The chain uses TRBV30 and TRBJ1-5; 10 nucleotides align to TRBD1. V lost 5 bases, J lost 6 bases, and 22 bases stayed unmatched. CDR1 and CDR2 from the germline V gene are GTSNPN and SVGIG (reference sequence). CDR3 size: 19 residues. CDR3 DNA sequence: TGTGCCTGGTCTTATTCCGGGACAGGGGCCTCTTGGAGTGGTCAGCCCCAGCATTTT. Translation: CAWSYSGTGASWSGQPQHF.